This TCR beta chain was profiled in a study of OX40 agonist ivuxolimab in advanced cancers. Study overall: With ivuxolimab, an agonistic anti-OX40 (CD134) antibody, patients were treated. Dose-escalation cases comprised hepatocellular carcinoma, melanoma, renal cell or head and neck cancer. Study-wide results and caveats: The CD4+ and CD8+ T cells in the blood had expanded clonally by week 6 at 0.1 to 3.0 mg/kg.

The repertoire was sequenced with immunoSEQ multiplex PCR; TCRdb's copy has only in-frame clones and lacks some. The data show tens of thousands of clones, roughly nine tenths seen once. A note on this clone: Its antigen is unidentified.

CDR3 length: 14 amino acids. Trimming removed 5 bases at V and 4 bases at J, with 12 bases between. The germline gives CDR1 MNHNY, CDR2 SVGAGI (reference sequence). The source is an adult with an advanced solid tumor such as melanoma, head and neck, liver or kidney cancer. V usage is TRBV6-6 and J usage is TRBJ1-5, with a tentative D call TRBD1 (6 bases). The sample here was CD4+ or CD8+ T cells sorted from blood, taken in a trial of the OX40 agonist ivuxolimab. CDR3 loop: CASSPGGGNQPQHF. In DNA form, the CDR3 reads TGTGCCAGCAGTCCGGGGGGCGGGAATCAGCCCCAGCATTTT.